This T cell receptor beta chain was captured by sequencing in a study of T-cell reconstitution after alpha-beta-depleted transplantation in children. Findings and caveats of the study: Once a year had passed after transplant, T-cell counts and diversity came mostly from newly produced T cells. The study traced high day-60 TCRbeta diversity in some patients to surviving recipient T cells and thymic progenitors. Approximately two months post-transplant, alpha-beta T cells reportedly originated from several hundred expanded graft clones.

Unique molecular identifiers tagged the TCRbeta library. Via MiXCR, TCRdb re-called the PCR reads, giving one row per CDR3 protein. Among under 75,000 distinct CDR3 sequences listed, roughly a tenth were seen once. In its sample, this clonotype was seen many times. Antigen unknown. Trimming removed 2 bases from V and 3 bases from J, with 5 bases in between. This CDR3 region has 12 residues. From germline, CDR1 is ENHRY and CDR2 SYGVKD. Source: PBMCs, taken before TCRalphabeta/CD19-depleted stem cell transplant. The rearrangement links TRBV10-3 to TRBJ2-7; unclear D gene. The TCR sequence derives from a boy between 10 and 17 years old with acute myeloid leukemia, due to receive a stem cell transplant. This CDR3 reads CAISEVLYEQYF. Written as DNA, the CDR3 is TGTGCCATCAGTGAGGTACTCTACGAGCAGTACTTC.